A single TCR beta chain is shown here with its context. This entry comes from a study of beta chain features in type 1 diabetes. CDR3 size: 17 residues. V gave up 1 base and J gave up 5 bases, with 20 bases separating them. CDR1 is SGHVS, CDR2 FQNEAQ, per germline. Expressed TCRB transcripts were sequenced because the isolated RNA had all been reverse transcribed beforehand. Data came from immunoSEQ multiplex PCR; TCRdb stores just in-frame clones and leaves some out. The sample lists fewer than 900,000 clones; roughly 16% were seen once. Sequencing used naive CD4+ T cells from blood. This clonotype was sampled from a woman aged 18-29 years in good health. The gene calls are TRBV7-8 and TRBJ2-5, with D perhaps being TRBD1 or TRBD2 (6 bases each). CDR3 nucleotides: TGTGCCAGCAGCTTAGGAACGGGAGCAGGGACATGGGAGACCCAGTACTTC. Translation gives CASSLGTGAGTWETQYF. Full variable domain (rest looked up from reference TRBV7-8 and TRBJ2-5): GAGVSQSPRYKVAKRGQDVALRCDPISGHVSLFWYQQALGQGPEFLTYFQNEAQLDKSGLPSDRFFAERPEGSVSTLKIQRTQQEDSAVYLCASSLGTGAGTWETQYFGPGTRLLVL.